A selection of T cell receptor beta chains follows, all from one sample in a study of control samples from healthy donors and cancer patients. Libraries were prepared by immunoSEQ multiplex PCR; TCRdb keeps only in-frame clonotypes and omits some of them. Counted here are about 220,000 clones, over 90% occurring once; the ten biggest clones make up roughly 1.6%. Sequencing was performed on blood. The receptor set was obtained from a middle-aged man in good health. The CDR3 runs from the conserved cysteine through the conserved F or W. D genes are given only for firm matches. Clone size is stated in some rows and not others, as once, few, many or a class when expanded.

j_call	v_call	clone_size	d_call	cdr3_aa	cdr3_nt
TRBJ2-6	TRBV7-7	NA	NA	CASSPQPGDSGANVLTF	TGTGCTAGCAGCCCCCAGCCAGGCGACTCTGGGGCCAACGTCCTGACTTTC
TRBJ1-2	TRBV5-1	NA	NA	CASSLDRNYGYTF	TGCGCCAGCAGCCTAGACAGGAACTATGGCTACACCTTC
TRBJ1-3	TRBV18	NA	NA	CASSPEGNTIYF	TGTGCCAGCTCTCCCGAGGGAAACACCATATATTTT
TRBJ1-1	TRBV2	NA	NA	CASSEGRDGAFF	TGTGCCAGCAGTGAAGGGAGGGATGGAGCTTTCTTT
TRBJ2-1	TRBV6-5	NA	TRBD1	CASSRQGRSYNEQFF	TGTGCCAGCAGCCGACAGGGGAGGTCCTACAATGAGCAGTTCTTC
TRBJ1-2	TRBV5-4	NA	NA	CASSPQTNGYGYTF	TGTGCCAGCAGCCCTCAGACTAATGGCTATGGCTACACCTTC
TRBJ1-5	TRBV7-8	NA	NA	CASSLRGTNQPQHF	TGTGCCAGCAGCTTAAGGGGTACCAATCAGCCCCAGCATTTT
TRBJ1-1	TRBV15	NA	NA	CATSSASMAFF	TGTGCCACCAGCAGTGCATCCATGGCTTTCTTT
TRBJ2-7	TRBV5-1	NA	NA	CASSLTSYEQYF	TGCGCCAGCAGCTTGACCTCCTACGAGCAGTACTTC
TRBJ1-1	TRBV6-5	few	NA	CASSLTGNTEAFF	TGTGCCAGCAGCCTGACAGGGAACACTGAAGCTTTCTTT
TRBJ1-4	TRBV18	NA	TRBD1	CASSPRDRGIGNEKLFF	TGTGCCAGCTCACCCCGGGACAGGGGAATTGGTAATGAAAAACTGTTTTTT
TRBJ1-2	TRBV12-3/TRBV12-4	few	NA	CASSAYRVSGYTF	TGTGCCAGCAGTGCTTACAGGGTTTCGGGCTACACCTTC
TRBJ2-3	TRBV5-1	NA	NA	CASSTHHASTDTQYF	TGCGCCAGCAGCACACATCACGCTAGCACAGATACGCAGTATTTT
TRBJ1-2	TRBV4-1	NA	NA	CASSQEPGLGYTF	TGCGCCAGCAGCCAAGAACCGGGTCTGGGCTACACCTTC
TRBJ2-2	TRBV5-1	NA	NA	CATALGAGRTGELFF	TGCGCCACCGCTCTTGGCGCTGGTCGTACCGGGGAGCTGTTTTTT
TRBJ2-5	TRBV6-5	NA	NA	CASSYSAYQETQYF	TGTGCCAGCAGTTACTCTGCTTACCAAGAGACCCAGTACTTC
TRBJ1-6	TRBV7-3	NA	TRBD1	CASSSNRGRGSPLHF	TGTGCCAGCAGCTCTAACAGGGGGCGCGGATCACCCCTCCACTTT
TRBJ2-3	TRBV9	NA	NA	CASSLSGGPSMDTQYF	TGTGCCAGCAGCTTAAGCGGAGGGCCGAGCATGGATACGCAGTATTTT
TRBJ2-3	TRBV5-1	NA	NA	CASSLAFTDTQYF	TGCGCCAGCAGCTTGGCCTTCACAGATACGCAGTATTTT
TRBJ1-3	TRBV24-1	NA	NA	CATSGTAGNTIYF	TGTGCCACCAGTGGTACTGCTGGAAACACCATATATTTT
TRBJ1-2	TRBV19	NA	TRBD1	CASQTGTGSHGYTF	TGTGCCAGTCAGACCGGGACAGGGAGCCATGGCTACACCTTC
TRBJ1-5	TRBV5-1	NA	NA	CASSDLPGGTNQPQHF	TGCGCCAGCAGCGACCTCCCAGGAGGAACCAATCAGCCCCAGCATTTT
TRBJ1-3	TRBV18	NA	NA	CASSPLSAGRSGNTIYF	TGTGCCAGCTCACCACTGTCAGCAGGGCGGTCTGGAAACACCATATATTTT
TRBJ2-5	TRBV30	NA	TRBD1	CAWTGTGGAETQYF	TGTGCCTGGACCGGGACAGGGGGCGCGGAGACCCAGTACTTC
TRBJ2-2	TRBV7-3	NA	NA	CAGKTGVATGELFF	TGTGCCGGCAAAACGGGGGTAGCAACCGGGGAGCTGTTTTTT
TRBJ1-1	TRBV5-4	NA	NA	CASSLERSLTEAFF	TGTGCCAGCAGCTTGGAGCGCAGCCTCACTGAAGCTTTCTTT
TRBJ2-3	TRBV28	NA	TRBD1	CASRGQGTDTQYF	TGTGCCAGCAGAGGACAGGGTACAGATACGCAGTATTTT
TRBJ2-1	TRBV9	NA	TRBD1	CASSVRGGTGDNEQFF	TGTGCCAGCAGCGTAAGAGGGGGGACAGGTGACAATGAGCAGTTCTTC
TRBJ1-1	TRBV3-1/TRBV3-2	NA	NA	CASSQKGGTEAFF	TGTGCCAGCAGCCAAAAGGGGGGCACTGAAGCTTTCTTT
TRBJ2-5	TRBV5-4	once	TRBD1	CASSLQTGGETQYF	TGTGCCAGCAGCTTGCAGACAGGGGGGGAGACCCAGTACTTC
TRBJ2-7	TRBV24-1	NA	NA	CATSDPGNPYEQYF	TGTGCCACCAGTGATCCAGGAAACCCCTACGAGCAGTACTTC
TRBJ2-7	TRBV6-5	once	NA	CASSYTAGSGEQYF	TGTGCCAGCAGTTACACGGCAGGCAGTGGCGAGCAGTACTTC
TRBJ2-7	TRBV6-6	NA	NA	CASSYSGEQYF	TGTGCCAGCAGTTACAGCGGCGAGCAGTACTTC
TRBJ2-1	TRBV3-1/TRBV3-2	NA	TRBD2	CAARGGFSNEQFF	TGTGCCGCCCGGGGGGGATTTTCGAATGAGCAGTTCTTC
TRBJ1-5	TRBV24-1	NA	NA	CATSPGGGKGQPQHF	TGTGCCACCAGTCCCGGTGGGGGAAAGGGTCAGCCCCAGCATTTT
TRBJ1-2	TRBV6-5	NA	NA	CASSREIAANYGYTF	TGTGCCAGCTCCAGGGAGATAGCAGCTAACTATGGCTACACCTTC
TRBJ2-7	TRBV21-1	NA	NA	CASSFGDGPYEQYF	TGTGCCAGCAGCTTCGGGGACGGTCCCTACGAGCAGTACTTC
TRBJ1-1	TRBV5-1	NA	TRBD1	CASSLGTGLTEAFF	TGCGCCAGCAGCTTAGGGACAGGGTTAACTGAAGCTTTCTTT
TRBJ1-2	TRBV28	NA	NA	CASSLRAYGYTF	TGTGCCAGCAGTTTGAGGGCCTATGGCTACACCTTC
TRBJ2-3	TRBV19	NA	TRBD2	CASSYGTSLTDTQYF	TGTGCCAGTAGTTACGGGACTAGCCTTACAGATACGCAGTATTTT
TRBJ1-4	TRBV11-2	NA	NA	CASTTVGARRGYEKLFF	TGTGCCAGCACCACGGTGGGGGCCAGGAGGGGGTATGAAAAACTGTTTTTT
TRBJ2-7	TRBV5-1	NA	NA	CASSLAGGQGAGEQYF	TGCGCCAGCAGCTTGGCCGGGGGGCAGGGGGCCGGGGAGCAGTACTTC
TRBJ2-7	TRBV18	NA	NA	CASSPPQGSYEQYF	TGTGCCAGCTCACCACCCCAGGGTTCCTACGAGCAGTACTTC
TRBJ1-5	TRBV19	NA	NA	CASSIRARIGQPQHF	TGTGCCAGTAGTATACGGGCTCGGATAGGTCAGCCCCAGCATTTT
TRBJ1-2	TRBV5-1	NA	TRBD1	CASSLARTGGDYGYTF	TGCGCCAGCAGCTTGGCTAGGACAGGGGGCGACTATGGCTACACCTTC
TRBJ1-5	TRBV9	NA	NA	CASSDPNEPQHF	TGTGCCAGCAGCGATCCGAATGAGCCCCAGCATTTT
TRBJ1-2	TRBV11-2	NA	TRBD1	CASSPAPGQVYYGYTF	TGTGCCAGCAGCCCGGCCCCTGGACAGGTTTACTATGGCTACACCTTC
TRBJ2-2	TRBV29-1	NA	NA	CSVEYRNTGELFF	TGCAGCGTTGAGTACAGGAACACCGGGGAGCTGTTTTTT
TRBJ2-1	TRBV4-1	NA	TRBD2	CASSQGPLAGLYNEQFF	TGCGCCAGCAGCCAAGGCCCACTAGCGGGGCTCTACAATGAGCAGTTCTTC
TRBJ1-5	TRBV4-1	NA	NA	CASSQDGQVNQPQHF	TGCGCCAGCAGCCAAGACGGGCAGGTAAATCAGCCCCAGCATTTT